These 5 T cell receptor beta chains were sequenced from one sample in a study of human T cells and chemical hapten exposure. Individual cDNA molecules received unique molecular identifiers in the library. One entry per CDR3 protein results from TCRdb running MiXCR on the reads. The table lists about 120,000 distinct CDR3 sequences, around 8.5% of them singletons. Total RNA was extracted from unfractionated whole blood. Sequenced input: whole blood. The receptors come from a human donor in good health. Some clones in this sample may be carry-over from other donors' samples.

This clonotype has just a few counts. The V gene is TRBV29-1, the J gene TRBJ1-6; possibly TRBD1 for D (5 bases). This CDR3 spans 13 amino acids. From germline, CDR1 is SQVTM and CDR2 ANQGSEA. V was shortened by 6 bases and J by 7 bases, with 13 bases between the two germline ends. CDR3 sequence reads: CSVAGTENSPLHF. The CDR3 DNA reads as TGCAGCGTAGCCGGGACGGAGAATTCACCCCTCCACTTT.

A few counts support this clonotype. The CDR3, as DNA: TGTGCCAGCAGCCCCGCTCTAGCGGGAGGCGCAGATACGCAGTATTTT. Its translation is CASSPALAGGADTQYF. This chain connects TRBV27 to TRBJ2-3; 11 nucleotides line up with TRBD2. CDR3 length: 16 residues. The junction had 9 bases not matched to a gene; V was cut back by 6 bases and J by 4 bases. CDR1 MNHEY and CDR2 SMNVEV come from the germline V gene (reference sequence).

This clonotype appeared a few times. This chain joins TRBV7-9 and TRBJ2-1; 11 positions agree with TRBD1. The V gene's germline CDR1 is SEHNR and CDR2 FQNEAQ (reference sequence). V was clipped by 1 base and J by 8 bases; unmatched bases: 16. The CDR3 spans 19 residues. The CDR3 DNA sequence: TGTGCCAGCAGCTTAGGAGGGCGAGCCGGGACAGGGGGTTTCGATGAGCAGTTCTTC. It is translated as CASSLGGRAGTGGFDEQFF.

The sample holds a few counts of this clonotype. The chain is built from TRBV20-1 and TRBJ2-3, with 11 bases that match TRBD1. The junction had 16 bases not matched to a gene; V was cut back by 5 bases and J by 3 bases. The CDR3 spans 18 residues. Germline CDR1 reads DFQATT; CDR2 reads SNEGSKA (reference sequence). The CDR3 spells CSADGKGQGAIWTDTQYF. The CDR3, as DNA: TGCAGTGCTGATGGGAAAGGACAGGGGGCGATTTGGACAGATACGCAGTATTTT.

This clonotype was found a few times. CDR3 residues: CASRPTGVILMNTEAFF. CDR3 DNA: TGTGCCAGCAGGCCTACAGGGGTAATCCTGATGAACACTGAAGCTTTCTTT. The chain couples TRBV25-1 to TRBJ1-1; 7 nucleotides agree with TRBD1. CDR1 MGHDK and CDR2 SYGVNS come from the germline V gene. J was trimmed by 0 bases and V by 6 bases; bases with no gene match: 13. This CDR3 comprises 17 residues.